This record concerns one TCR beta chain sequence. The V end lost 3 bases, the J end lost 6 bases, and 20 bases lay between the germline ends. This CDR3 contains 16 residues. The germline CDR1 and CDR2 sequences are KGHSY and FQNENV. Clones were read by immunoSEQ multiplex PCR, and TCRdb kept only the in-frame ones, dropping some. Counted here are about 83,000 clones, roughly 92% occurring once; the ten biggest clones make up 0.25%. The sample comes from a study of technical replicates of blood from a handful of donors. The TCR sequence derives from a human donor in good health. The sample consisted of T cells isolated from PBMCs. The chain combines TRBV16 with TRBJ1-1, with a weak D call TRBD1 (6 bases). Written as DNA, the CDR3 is TGTGCCAGCAGCCATCTCCTGGGCGACAGGCGGGCTGAAGCTTTCTTT. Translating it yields CASSHLLGDRRAEAFF. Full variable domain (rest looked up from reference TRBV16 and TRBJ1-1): GEEVAQTPKHLVRGEGQKAKLYCAPIKGHSYVFWYQQVLKNEFKFLISFQNENVFDETGMPKERFSAKCLPNSPCSLEIQATKLEDSAVYFCASSHLLGDRRAEAFFGQGTRLTVV.